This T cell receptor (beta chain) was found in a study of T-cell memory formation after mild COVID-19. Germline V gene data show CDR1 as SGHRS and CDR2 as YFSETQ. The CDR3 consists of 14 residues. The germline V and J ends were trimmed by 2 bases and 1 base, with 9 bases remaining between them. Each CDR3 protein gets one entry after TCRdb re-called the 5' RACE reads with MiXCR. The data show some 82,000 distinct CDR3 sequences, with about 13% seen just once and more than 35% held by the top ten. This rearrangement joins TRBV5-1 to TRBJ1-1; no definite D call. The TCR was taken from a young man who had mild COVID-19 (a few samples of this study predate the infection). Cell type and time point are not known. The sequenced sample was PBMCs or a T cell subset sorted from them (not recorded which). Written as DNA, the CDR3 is TGCGCCAGCAGCTTTGCCCAGGCGAACACTGAAGCTTTCTTT. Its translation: CASSFAQANTEAFF.